The 22 T cell receptor beta chains presented below share a single source sample, sequenced in a study of blood T cell repertoires in COVID-19. Data came from immunoSEQ multiplex PCR; TCRdb stores just in-frame clones and leaves some out. The data show roughly 110,000 clones, around nine tenths seen once. Sequenced input: peripheral blood. All receptors come from a woman in her seventies who had recovered from COVID-19.

The J gene is TRBJ2-5, the V gene TRBV19; perhaps TRBD1 as D (5 bases). From germline, CDR1 is LNHDA and CDR2 SQIVND (reference sequence). The CDR3 extends over 14 amino acids. Trimming cost V 5 bases and J 7 bases, with 17 bases left between them. In nucleotides, the CDR3 is TGTGCCAGTAGTTCGTCAGTTGCAGGGCGGACCCAGTACTTC. It is translated as CASSSSVAGRTQYF.

This chain links TRBV4-1 with TRBJ2-5, with D perhaps TRBD2 (6 bases). CDR1 is MGHRA, CDR2 YSYEKL, per germline. The length of the CDR3 is 16 residues. The V and J ends lost 1 base and 5 bases respectively, with 17 bases between them. The CDR3 reads CASSQGPSEVDETQYF. In nucleotides, the CDR3 is TGCGCCAGCAGCCAAGGCCCTAGCGAGGTGGACGAGACCCAGTACTTC.

The chain employs TRBV18 and TRBJ2-7; D gene uncertain. The CDR3 contains 12 residues. V was trimmed by 5 bases and J by 2 bases, leaving 7 bases between them. The V gene's germline CDR1 is KGHSH and CDR2 LQKENI. Here the CDR3 reads CASSSPAYEQYF. CDR3 bases: TGTGCCAGCTCATCCCCGGCCTACGAGCAGTACTTC.

The chain is built from TRBV6-2 or TRBV6-3 and TRBJ1-1; 8 bases are a match to TRBD1. Germline-derived CDR1 and CDR2 are MNHEY and SVGEGT. The CDR3 is 15 amino acids. The junction had 7 bases not matched to a gene; V was cut back by 6 bases and J by 1 base. The CDR3 here is CASSSIQGGNTEAFF. CDR3 nucleotides: TGTGCCAGCAGCTCTATACAGGGGGGGAACACTGAAGCTTTCTTT.

The chain combines TRBV7-3 with TRBJ2-1; TRBD1 agrees at 7 bases. The germline gives CDR1 SGHTA, CDR2 FQGTGA. The V and J ends lost 5 bases and 6 bases, in that order; junction bases with no gene match: 4. This CDR3 is 13 amino acids long. This chain's CDR3 is CASSTTGINEQFF. CDR3 DNA sequence: TGTGCCAGCAGCACGACAGGGATCAATGAGCAGTTCTTC.

The rearrangement uses TRBV28 and TRBJ2-3, with 9 bases matching TRBD2. Germline V gene lookup returns CDR1 MDHEN and CDR2 SYDVKM. V lost 4 bases to trimming and J lost 2 bases; unmatched junction nucleotides: 1. The CDR3 spans 14 residues. The CDR3 DNA sequence: TGTGCCAGCAGTTGGACTAGCGTCACAGATACGCAGTATTTT. This codes for CASSWTSVTDTQYF.

The chain recombines TRBV27 with TRBJ1-6, with D unclear. This CDR3 is 14 amino acids long. Germline V gene sequence: CDR1 MNHEY, CDR2 SMNVEV (reference sequence). Trimming shortened V by 3 bases and J by 8 bases, and 11 bases separated the two germline ends. In DNA, the CDR3 is TGTGCCAGCAGTTTTTTGGTTACTGATTCACCCCTCCACTTT. This codes for CASSFLVTDSPLHF.

The chain combines TRBV19 with TRBJ2-5; 11 nucleotides agree with TRBD1. The CDR3 has 16 residues. V lost 8 bases, J lost 2 bases, and 10 bases stayed unmatched. From germline, CDR1 is LNHDA and CDR2 SQIVND (reference sequence). The CDR3 region is CASRREGTGGQETQYF. The CDR3 region has the DNA TGTGCCAGTCGAAGGGAGGGGACAGGGGGGCAAGAGACCCAGTACTTC.

This clone was observed once. The chain links TRBV5-1 to TRBJ2-7; a weak D match, TRBD2 (5 bases). CDR3 size: 15 residues. V was cut by 4 bases and J by 3 bases, with 17 bases left in between. Germline CDR1 is SGHRS and CDR2 is YFSETQ. The CDR3 spells CASSGNAGSIYEQYF. The CDR3 bases are TGCGCCAGCAGCGGAAATGCTGGGAGTATCTACGAGCAGTACTTC. Full variable domain (outside the CDR3, taken from reference TRBV5-1 and TRBJ2-7): KAGVTQTPRYLIKTRGQQVTLSCSPISGHRSVSWYQQTPGQGLQFLFEYFSETQRNKGNFPGRFSGRQFSNSRSEMNVSTLELGDSALYLCASSGNAGSIYEQYFGPGTRLTVT.

V is TRBV7-2 and J is TRBJ2-7; the D gene is possibly TRBD2 (5 bases). The CDR3 totals 15 residues. V was shortened by 5 bases and J by 7 bases, with 21 bases between the two germline ends. Germline values: CDR1 SGHTA, CDR2 FQGNSA. The CDR3 protein is CASSLGRGTVWEQYF. The CDR3 coding sequence is TGTGCCAGCAGCCTCGGTCGGGGAACGGTATGGGAGCAGTACTTC.

Here the CDR3 DNA reads TGCGCCAGCAGCTTGGCGACTAGCGGGGGGGCCCGGGAGACCCAGTACTTC. This encodes CASSLATSGGARETQYF. The chain couples TRBV5-1 to TRBJ2-5, with TRBD2 identical over 14 bases. The CDR3 has 17 residues. With 0 bases clipped from V and 5 bases from J, the junction kept 6 bases outside the gene matches. CDR1 SGHRS and CDR2 YFSETQ come from the germline V gene.

The rearrangement links TRBV24-1 to TRBJ2-2; 8 bases are shared with TRBD2. The V gene end was trimmed by 6 bases and the J gene end by 7 bases; junction bases not matched to a gene: 9. The CDR3 runs 15 residues. The germline CDR1 and CDR2 sequences are KGHDR and SFDVKD. The chain's CDR3 is CATSREGVRNGELFF. The CDR3 DNA sequence: TGTGCCACCAGTCGGGAGGGAGTACGGAACGGGGAGCTGTTTTTT.

The gene calls are TRBV3-1 (or the pseudogene TRBV3-2) and TRBJ1-4; 8 bases are shared with TRBD1. The germline gives CDR1 LGHDT, CDR2 YNNKEL (reference sequence). This CDR3 spans 14 amino acids. J lost 8 bases, V lost 4 bases, and 6 bases had no gene match. Here the CDR3 reads CASSRRTGYEKLFF. The CDR3 nucleotides are TGTGCCAGCAGCCGGAGGACAGGGTACGAAAAACTGTTTTTT.

This clone was detected only once. V usage is TRBV7-9 and J usage is TRBJ2-7; 9 bases map to TRBD2. J was trimmed by 6 bases and V by 5 bases; bases with no gene match: 14. The CDR3 spans 16 residues. Germline V CDR1 and CDR2: SEHNR, FQNEAQ (reference sequence). The CDR3 spells CASSPPLAGAVGEQYF. The CDR3 region has the DNA TGTGCCAGCAGCCCCCCCTTAGCGGGAGCGGTCGGCGAGCAGTACTTC.

A single count supports this clone. The chain couples TRBV28 to TRBJ1-2; D ambiguous. Per germline, CDR1 MDHEN and CDR2 SYDVKM. The ends were cut back, 3 bases at V and 5 bases at J, with 10 bases in the middle. The CDR3 is 13 residues long. This chain's CDR3 is CASSFLGWYGYTF. The CDR3 DNA reads TGTGCCAGCAGTTTCTTGGGCTGGTATGGCTACACCTTC.

This sequence joins TRBV5-4 and TRBJ2-1, with 10 bases lining up with TRBD1. This CDR3 spans 15 amino acids. Germline CDR1 and CDR2: SGHNT and YYREEE (reference sequence). Trimming cost V 2 bases and J 7 bases; bases outside gene matches: 6. The CDR3 region is CASSFPDRGWNEQFF. The CDR3, as DNA: TGTGCCAGCAGCTTTCCGGACAGGGGGTGGAATGAGCAGTTCTTC. Full variable domain (remainder filled in from reference TRBV5-4 and TRBJ2-1): ETGVTQSPTHLIKTRGQQVTLRCSSQSGHNTVSWYQQALGQGPQFIFQYYREEENGRGNFPPRFSGLQFPNYSSELNVNALELDDSALYLCASSFPDRGWNEQFFGPGTRLTVL.

The genes are TRBV5-3 and TRBJ2-1, with TRBD2 identical over 13 bases. TRBV5-3 is sorted into the ORF group, with uncertain function. This CDR3 comprises 15 residues. V shed 5 bases, J shed 5 bases, and the junction held 4 bases outside the gene matches. CDR3 bases: TGTGCCAGAAGGATAACTAGCGGGGGGGACAATGAGCAGTTCTTC. Protein sequence: CARRITSGGDNEQFF.

This clone was observed a few times. V and J are TRBV7-9 and TRBJ1-6; D ambiguous. Trimming removed 1 base from V and 7 bases from J, with 2 bases in between. The CDR3 length is 12 residues. From germline, CDR1 is SEHNR and CDR2 FQNEAQ (reference sequence). The CDR3 nucleotides read TGTGCCAGCAGCTTAGTAAATTCACCCCTCCACTTT. Translation: CASSLVNSPLHF.

This clone has only a few counts. CDR3 residues: CASSVRARQGGQPQHF. The DNA of the CDR3 is TGTGCCAGCAGTGTTCGTGCCAGACAGGGCGGCCAGCCCCAGCATTTT. J is TRBJ1-5 and V is TRBV2; TRBD1 matches 7 bases. With 4 bases clipped from V and 7 bases from J, the junction kept 13 bases outside the gene matches. The CDR3 spans 16 residues. Germline CDR1 and CDR2: SNHLY and FYNNEI.

CDR3: CASSYRGSGESYEQYF. CDR3 bases: TGTGCCAGCAGCTACCGGGGTAGCGGGGAGTCCTACGAGCAGTACTTC. The genes are TRBV7-2 and TRBJ2-7, with 8 bases lining up with TRBD2. In germline, CDR1 is SGHTA, CDR2 FQGNSA. Trimming removed 4 bases from V and 1 base from J; junction bases left unmatched: 9. The CDR3 length is 16 residues.

This sequence joins TRBV2 and TRBJ2-1; unclear D gene. The V and J ends lost 10 bases and 3 bases respectively, with 10 bases between them. Germline assignment: CDR1 SNHLY and CDR2 FYNNEI. The CDR3 has 12 amino acids. The CDR3: CATNADYNEQFF. Written as DNA, the CDR3 is TGTGCCACCAATGCGGACTACAATGAGCAGTTCTTC.

The rearrangement links TRBV4-1 to TRBJ2-7, with 7 bases identical to TRBD2. CDR1 is MGHRA and CDR2 is YSYEKL in the germline V gene. V gave up 1 base and J gave up 3 bases; unmatched junction bases: 9. The CDR3 consists of 16 residues. The DNA of the CDR3 is TGCGCCAGCAGCCAAGTACCCCTAGCGGATCACTACGAGCAGTACTTC. This gives the protein CASSQVPLADHYEQYF.